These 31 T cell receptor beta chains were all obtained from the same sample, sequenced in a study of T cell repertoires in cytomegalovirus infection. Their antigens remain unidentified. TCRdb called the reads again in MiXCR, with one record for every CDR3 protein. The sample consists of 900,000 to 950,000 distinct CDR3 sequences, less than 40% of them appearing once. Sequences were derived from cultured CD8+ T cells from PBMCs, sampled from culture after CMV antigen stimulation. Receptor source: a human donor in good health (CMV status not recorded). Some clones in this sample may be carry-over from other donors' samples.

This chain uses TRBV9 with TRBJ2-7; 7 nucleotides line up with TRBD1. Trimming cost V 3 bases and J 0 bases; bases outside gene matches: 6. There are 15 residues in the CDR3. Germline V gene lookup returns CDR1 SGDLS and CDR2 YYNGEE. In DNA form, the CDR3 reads TGTGCCAGCAGCGCCCGACAGGGAACCTCCTACGAGCAGTACTTC. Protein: CASSARQGTSYEQYF.

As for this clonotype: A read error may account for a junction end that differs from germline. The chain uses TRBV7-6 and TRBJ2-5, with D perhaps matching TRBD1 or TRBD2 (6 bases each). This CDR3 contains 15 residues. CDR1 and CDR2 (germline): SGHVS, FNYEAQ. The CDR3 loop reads CASSLFTGGGETQYF. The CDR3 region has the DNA TGTGCTAGCAGCTTATTTACCGGAGGGGGGGAGACCCAGTACTTC. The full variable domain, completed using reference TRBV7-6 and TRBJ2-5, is GAGVSQSPRYKVTKRGQDVALRCDPISGHVSLYWYRQALGQGPEFLTYFNYEAQQDKSGLPNDRFSAERPEGSISTLTIQRTEQRDSAMYRCASSLFTGGGETQYFGPGTRLLVL.

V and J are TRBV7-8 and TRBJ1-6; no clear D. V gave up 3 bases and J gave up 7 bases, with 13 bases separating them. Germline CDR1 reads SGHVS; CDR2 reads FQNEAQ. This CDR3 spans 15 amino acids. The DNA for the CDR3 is TGTGCCAGCAGCTTTAACGAGATATGGAATTCACCCCTCCACTTT. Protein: CASSFNEIWNSPLHF.

The CDR3 loop is CASSEYYGNEKLFF. CDR3 DNA: TGTGCCAGCAGTGAATATTACGGGAATGAAAAACTGTTTTTT. This chain connects TRBV25-1 to TRBJ1-4; D gene ambiguous. Trimming took off 0 bases at V and 5 bases at J, with 7 bases between the two ends. Germline V gene sequence: CDR1 MGHDK, CDR2 SYGVNS. This CDR3 spans 14 amino acids.

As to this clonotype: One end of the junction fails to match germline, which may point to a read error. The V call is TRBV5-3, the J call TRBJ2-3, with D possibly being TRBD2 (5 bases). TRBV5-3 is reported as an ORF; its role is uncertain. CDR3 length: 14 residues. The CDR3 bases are TGTGCCAGCAGCTTGGGGAGACTACCAGATACGCAGTATTTT. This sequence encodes CASSLGRLPDTQYF.

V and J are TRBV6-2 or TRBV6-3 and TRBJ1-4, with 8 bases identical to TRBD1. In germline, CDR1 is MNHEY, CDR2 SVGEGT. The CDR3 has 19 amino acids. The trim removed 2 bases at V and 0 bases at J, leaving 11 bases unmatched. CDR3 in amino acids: CASSYAGRGPGATNEKLFF. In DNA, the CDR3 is TGTGCCAGCAGTTACGCCGGCAGGGGGCCTGGAGCAACTAATGAAAAACTGTTTTTT.

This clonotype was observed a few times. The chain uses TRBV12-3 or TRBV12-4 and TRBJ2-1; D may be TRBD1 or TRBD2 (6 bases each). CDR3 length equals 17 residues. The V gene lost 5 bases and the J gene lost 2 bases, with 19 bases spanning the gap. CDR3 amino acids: CASSPYGGDLAYNEQFF. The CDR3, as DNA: TGTGCCAGCAGTCCTTACGGGGGCGACCTAGCCTACAATGAGCAGTTCTTC.

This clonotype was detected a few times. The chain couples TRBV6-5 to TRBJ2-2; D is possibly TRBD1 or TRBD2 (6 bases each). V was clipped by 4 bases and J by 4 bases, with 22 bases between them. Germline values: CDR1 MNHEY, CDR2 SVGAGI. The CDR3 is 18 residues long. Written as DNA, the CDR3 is TGTGCCAGCAGTTTCGAGGGGGGCGCGATGTTGAGCACCGGGGAGCTGTTTTTT. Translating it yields CASSFEGGAMLSTGELFF.

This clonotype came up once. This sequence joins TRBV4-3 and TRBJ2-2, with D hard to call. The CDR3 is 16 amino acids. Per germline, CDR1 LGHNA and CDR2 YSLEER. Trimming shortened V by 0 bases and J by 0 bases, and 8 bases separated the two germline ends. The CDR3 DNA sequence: TGCGCCAGCAGCCAAGACACGGGCACGAACACCGGGGAGCTGTTTTTT. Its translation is CASSQDTGTNTGELFF.

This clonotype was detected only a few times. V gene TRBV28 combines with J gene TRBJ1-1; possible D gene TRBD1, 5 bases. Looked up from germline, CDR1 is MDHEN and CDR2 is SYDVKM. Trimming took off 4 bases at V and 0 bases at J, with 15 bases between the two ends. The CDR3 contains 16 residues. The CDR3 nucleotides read TGTGCCAGCAGTTCCCGGGACCGGGCTATGAACACTGAAGCTTTCTTT. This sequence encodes CASSSRDRAMNTEAFF.

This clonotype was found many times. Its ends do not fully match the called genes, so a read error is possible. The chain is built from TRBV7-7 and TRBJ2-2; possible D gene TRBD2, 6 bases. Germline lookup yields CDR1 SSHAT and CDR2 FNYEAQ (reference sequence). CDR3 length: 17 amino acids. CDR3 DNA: TGTGCTAGCAGCTTAGCGGTCCGACCTCCCTACACCGGGGAGCTGTTTTTT. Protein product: CASSLAVRPPYTGELFF.

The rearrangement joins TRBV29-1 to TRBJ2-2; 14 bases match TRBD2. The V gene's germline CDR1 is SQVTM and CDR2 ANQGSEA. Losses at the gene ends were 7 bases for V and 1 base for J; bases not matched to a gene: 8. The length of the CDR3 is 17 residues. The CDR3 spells CSARLAGGLKNTGELFF. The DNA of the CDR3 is TGCAGCGCCAGACTAGCGGGGGGGCTTAAGAACACCGGGGAGCTGTTTTTT.

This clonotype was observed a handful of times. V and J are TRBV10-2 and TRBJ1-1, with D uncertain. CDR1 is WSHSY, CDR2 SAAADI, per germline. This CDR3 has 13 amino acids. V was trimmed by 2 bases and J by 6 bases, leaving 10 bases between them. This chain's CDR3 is CASSEKPYPEAFF. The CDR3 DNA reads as TGCGCCAGCAGTGAGAAACCATACCCTGAAGCTTTCTTT.

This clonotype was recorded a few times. CDR3 sequence: CASSEWAANYGYTF. The CDR3, as DNA: TGTGCCAGCAGTGAATGGGCAGCTAACTATGGCTACACCTTC. V usage is TRBV25-1 and J usage is TRBJ1-2, with D unresolved. Germline CDR1 is MGHDK and CDR2 is SYGVNS. The CDR3 totals 14 residues. V lost 1 base, J lost 0 bases, and 6 bases lay in between.

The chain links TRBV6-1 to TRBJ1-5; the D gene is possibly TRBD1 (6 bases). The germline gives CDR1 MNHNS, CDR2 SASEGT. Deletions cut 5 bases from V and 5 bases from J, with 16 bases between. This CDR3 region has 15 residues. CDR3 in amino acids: CASSKIRGSDQPQHF. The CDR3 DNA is TGTGCCAGCAGTAAAATCAGGGGAAGCGATCAGCCCCAGCATTTT.

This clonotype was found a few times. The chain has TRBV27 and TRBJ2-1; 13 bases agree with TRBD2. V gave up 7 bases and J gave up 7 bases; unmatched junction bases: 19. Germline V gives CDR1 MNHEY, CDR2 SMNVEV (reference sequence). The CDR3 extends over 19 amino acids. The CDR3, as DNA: TGTGCCAGCAACTCGAGACTAGCGGGGGGACGCGAGGGCCTTAATGAGCAGTTCTTC. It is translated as CASNSRLAGGREGLNEQFF.

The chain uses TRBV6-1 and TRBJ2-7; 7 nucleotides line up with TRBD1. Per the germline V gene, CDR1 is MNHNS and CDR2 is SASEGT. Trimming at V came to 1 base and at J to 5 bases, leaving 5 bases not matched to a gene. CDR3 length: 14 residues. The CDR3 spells CASSEVDRVNEQYF. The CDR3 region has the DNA TGTGCCAGCAGTGAAGTCGACAGGGTCAACGAGCAGTACTTC.

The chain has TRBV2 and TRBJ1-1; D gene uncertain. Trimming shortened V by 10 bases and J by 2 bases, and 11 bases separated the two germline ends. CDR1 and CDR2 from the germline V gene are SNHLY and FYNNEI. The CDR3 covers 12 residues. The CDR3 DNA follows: TGTGCCACCCCCGCGGGAAACACTGAAGCTTTCTTT. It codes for CATPAGNTEAFF.

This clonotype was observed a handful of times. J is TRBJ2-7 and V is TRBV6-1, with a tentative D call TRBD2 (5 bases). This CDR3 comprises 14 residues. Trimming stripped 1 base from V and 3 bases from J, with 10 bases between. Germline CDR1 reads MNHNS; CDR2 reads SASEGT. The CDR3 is CASSEGRGIYEQYV. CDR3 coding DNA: TGTGCCAGCAGTGAAGGGAGAGGGATCTACGAGCAGTACGTC.

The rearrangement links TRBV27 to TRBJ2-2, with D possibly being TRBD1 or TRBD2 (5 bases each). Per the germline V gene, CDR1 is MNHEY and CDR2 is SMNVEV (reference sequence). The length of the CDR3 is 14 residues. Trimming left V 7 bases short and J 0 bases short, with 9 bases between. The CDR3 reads CASTGPPNTGELFF. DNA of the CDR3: TGTGCCAGCACGGGACCGCCGAACACCGGGGAGCTGTTTTTT.

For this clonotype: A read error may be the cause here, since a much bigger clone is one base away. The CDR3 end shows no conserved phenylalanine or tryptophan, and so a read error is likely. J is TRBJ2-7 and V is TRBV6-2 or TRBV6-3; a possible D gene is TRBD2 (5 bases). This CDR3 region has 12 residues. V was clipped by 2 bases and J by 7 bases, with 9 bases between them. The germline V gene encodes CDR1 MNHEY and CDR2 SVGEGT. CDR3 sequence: CASSYPGGEQYA. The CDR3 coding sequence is TGTGCCAGCAGTTACCCTGGAGGAGAGCAGTACGCC.

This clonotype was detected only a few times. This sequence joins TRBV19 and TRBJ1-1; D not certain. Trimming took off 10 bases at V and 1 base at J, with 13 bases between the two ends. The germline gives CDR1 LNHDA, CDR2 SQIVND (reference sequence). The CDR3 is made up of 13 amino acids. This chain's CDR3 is CATSLTANTEAFF. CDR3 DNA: TGTGCCACCAGTCTCACAGCGAACACTGAAGCTTTCTTT. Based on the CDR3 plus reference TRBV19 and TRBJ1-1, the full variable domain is DGGITQSPKYLFRKEGQNVTLSCEQNLNHDAMYWYRQDPGQGLRLIYYSQIVNDFQKGDIAEGYSVSREKKESFPLTVTSAQKNPTAFYLCATSLTANTEAFFGQGTRLTVV.

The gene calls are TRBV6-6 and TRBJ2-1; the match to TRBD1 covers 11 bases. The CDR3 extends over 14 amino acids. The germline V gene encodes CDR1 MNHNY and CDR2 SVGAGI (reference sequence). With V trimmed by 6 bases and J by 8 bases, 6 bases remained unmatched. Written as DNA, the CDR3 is TGTGCCAGCAGAGGACAGGGGGCGATATATGAGCAGTTCTTC. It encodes CASRGQGAIYEQFF.

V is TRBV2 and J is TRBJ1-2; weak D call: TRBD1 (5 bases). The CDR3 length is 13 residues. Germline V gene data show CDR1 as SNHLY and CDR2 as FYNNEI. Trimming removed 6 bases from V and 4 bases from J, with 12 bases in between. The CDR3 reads CASRQTDSYGYTF. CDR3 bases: TGTGCCAGCAGACAGACAGATTCCTATGGCTACACCTTC.

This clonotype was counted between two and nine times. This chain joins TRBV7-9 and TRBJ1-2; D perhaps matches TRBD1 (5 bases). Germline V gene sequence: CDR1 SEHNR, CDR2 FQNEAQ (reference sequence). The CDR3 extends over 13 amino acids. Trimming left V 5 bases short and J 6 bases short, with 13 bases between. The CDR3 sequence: CASSPSARDGYTF. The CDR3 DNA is TGTGCCAGCAGCCCCTCAGCCAGGGATGGCTACACCTTC.

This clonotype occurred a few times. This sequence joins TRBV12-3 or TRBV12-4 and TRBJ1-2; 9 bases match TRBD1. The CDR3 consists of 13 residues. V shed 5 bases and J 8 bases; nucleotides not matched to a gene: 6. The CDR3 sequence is CASSPGTGFGYTF. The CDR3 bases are TGTGCCAGCAGTCCCGGGACAGGGTTCGGCTACACCTTC.

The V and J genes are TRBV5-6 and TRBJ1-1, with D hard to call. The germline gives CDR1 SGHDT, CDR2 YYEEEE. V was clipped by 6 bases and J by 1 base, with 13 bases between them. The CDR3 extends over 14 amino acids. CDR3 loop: CASTFYGPNTEAFF. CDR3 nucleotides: TGTGCCAGCACCTTCTATGGGCCGAACACTGAAGCTTTCTTT.

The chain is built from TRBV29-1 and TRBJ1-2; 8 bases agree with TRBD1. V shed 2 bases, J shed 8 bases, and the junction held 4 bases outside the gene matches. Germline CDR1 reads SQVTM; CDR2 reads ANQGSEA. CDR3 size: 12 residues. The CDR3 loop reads CSVESGGGGYTF. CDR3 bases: TGCAGCGTTGAATCAGGGGGCGGCGGCTACACCTTC.

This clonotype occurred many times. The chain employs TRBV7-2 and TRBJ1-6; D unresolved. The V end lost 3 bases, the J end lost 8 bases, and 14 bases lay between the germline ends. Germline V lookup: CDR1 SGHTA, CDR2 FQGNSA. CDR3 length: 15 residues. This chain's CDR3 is CASSFPGKWDSPLHF. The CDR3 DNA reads TGTGCCAGCAGCTTTCCGGGGAAATGGGATTCACCCCTCCACTTT. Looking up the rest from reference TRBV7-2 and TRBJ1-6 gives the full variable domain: GAGVSQSPSNKVTEKGKDVELRCDPISGHTALYWYRQSLGQGLEFLIYFQGNSAPDKSGLPSDRFSAERTGGSVSTLTIQRTQQEDSAVYLCASSFPGKWDSPLHFGNGTRLTVT.

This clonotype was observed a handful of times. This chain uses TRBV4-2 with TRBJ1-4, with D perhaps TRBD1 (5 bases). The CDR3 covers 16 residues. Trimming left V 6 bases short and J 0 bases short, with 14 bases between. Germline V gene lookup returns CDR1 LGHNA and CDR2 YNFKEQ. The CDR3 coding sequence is TGTGCCAGCAGTCCCGGACATGCGGCAACTAATGAAAAACTGTTTTTT. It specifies CASSPGHAATNEKLFF.

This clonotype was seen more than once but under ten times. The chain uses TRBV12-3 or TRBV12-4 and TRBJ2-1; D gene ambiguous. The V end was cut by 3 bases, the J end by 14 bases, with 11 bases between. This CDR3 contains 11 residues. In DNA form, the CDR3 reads TGTGCCAGCAGTTTGAGCCTCGCTAAGTTCTTC. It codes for CASSLSLAKFF.